Described below is a single T cell receptor beta chain sequence and its context. Its specificity is not known. This sample was included in a study of cytomegalovirus exposure and HLA in healthy donors. Study-level points and caveats: Later on, an analysis found that several of the most significant clusters appeared to be linked to common viral pathogens, which included parvovirus B19.

The germline CDR1 and CDR2 sequences are MNHNS and SASEGT. Trimming took 4 bases from V and 7 from J; bases not matched to a gene: 5. The CDR3 has 14 residues. The primer mix had 60 Vbeta and 13 Jbeta primers. Measured with immunoSEQ multiplex PCR; TCRdb has only the in-frame clones, and not every one. The table has about 130,000 clones, 70% seen once. Sequences were obtained from PBMCs. The chain uses TRBV6-1 and TRBJ1-5; 9 bases map to TRBD1. The source of this sequence is a woman aged 55-69 years in good health and CMV-seropositive. CDR3 sequence (DNA): TGTGCCAGCAGTGTGGAGGGGACAGGGCAGCCCCAGCATTTT. It encodes CASSVEGTGQPQHF.